The 3 T cell receptor beta chains given below trace back to one sample, sequenced in a study of control samples from healthy donors and cancer patients. Sequencing was performed with immunoSEQ multiplex PCR; in TCRdb, only in-frame clones are kept and a portion is missing. Of 350,000 to 450,000 clones in the sample, over 75% are singletons; the top ten hold more than 6%. The sequencing sample was made of PBMCs. These receptors originate from a man in his forties or fifties with head and neck cancer.

The chain has TRBV18 and TRBJ1-6, with 7 bases identical to TRBD1. The germline V gene has CDR1 KGHSH and CDR2 LQKENI. The J segment lost 7 bases and the V segment lost 3 bases, leaving 9 bases of the junction unmatched. This CDR3 comprises 16 residues. CDR3 coding DNA: TGTGCCAGCTCACCCTACCGGGACAGCCGGAATTCACCCCTCCACTTT. It codes for CASSPYRDSRNSPLHF.

The rearrangement links TRBV11-2 to TRBJ2-1; unclear D gene. V was shortened by 7 bases and J by 5 bases, with 15 bases between the two germline ends. The germline V gene has CDR1 SGHAT and CDR2 FQNNGV. This CDR3 comprises 14 residues. CDR3 region: CASTPSSGHNEQFF. The CDR3 DNA reads TGTGCCAGCACCCCCAGTAGTGGGCACAATGAGCAGTTCTTC.

The CDR3 DNA sequence: TGTGCCAGCAGCCATGAGACAGGGGGCACTGAAGCTTTCTTT. It specifies CASSHETGGTEAFF. The rearrangement uses TRBV7-9 and TRBJ1-1, with 9 bases lining up with TRBD1. This CDR3 is 14 amino acids long. V shed 5 bases, J shed 4 bases, and the junction held 5 bases outside the gene matches. The germline gives CDR1 SEHNR, CDR2 FQNEAQ (reference sequence).